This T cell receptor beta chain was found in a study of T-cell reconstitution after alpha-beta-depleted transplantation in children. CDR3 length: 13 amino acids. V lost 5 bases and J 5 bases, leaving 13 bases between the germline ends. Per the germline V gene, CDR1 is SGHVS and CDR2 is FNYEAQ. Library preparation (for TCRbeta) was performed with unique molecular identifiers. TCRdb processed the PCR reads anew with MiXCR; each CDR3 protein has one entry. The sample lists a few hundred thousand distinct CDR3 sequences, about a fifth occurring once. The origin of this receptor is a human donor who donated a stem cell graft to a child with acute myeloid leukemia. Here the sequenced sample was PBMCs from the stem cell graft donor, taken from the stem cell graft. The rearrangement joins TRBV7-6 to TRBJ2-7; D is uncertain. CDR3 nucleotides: TGTGCCAGCAGCCTATTTCCCAGGAACGAGCAGTACTTC. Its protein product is CASSLFPRNEQYF.